This TCR beta chain was observed in a study of shared clonotypes between healthy human individuals. Study at large: Used for every donor were three CD4 naive, three CD4 memory, two CD8 naive and one CD8 memory plate. Findings and limits, study-wide: Tissues were not sampled, only blood, and their repertoires likely differ. Generation of non-shared clonotypes was less probable than generation of clonotypes shared by all four donors.

In regard to this clone: Its specificity is not known. Other DNA sequences in this sample translate to the same CDR3.

Germline V CDR1 and CDR2: MNHEY, SVGAGI. The CDR3 sequence is 13 residues long. Trimming removed 6 bases from V and 2 bases from J, with 10 bases in between. Authors' analysis steps: Filtering differed because ImmunoSEQ produced junction-only sequences that carried no quality scores. Using immunoSEQ multiplex PCR, the repertoire was profiled, and TCRdb retains in-frame clones only, with some absent. V and J calls and clone size are those listed in that table; D and trimming were worked out from the DNA. The sample lists a few million clones; 80% to 95% were seen once. The gene calls are TRBV6-5 and TRBJ1-2; possible D gene TRBD1, 5 bases. Sequencing input: naive CD4+ T cells from PBMCs. Documented subset: CD45RA+ positively selected. This clonotype originated in a man aged 18-30 years in good health. Some clones in this sample may be carry-over from other donors' samples. The CDR3 DNA reads TGTGCCAGCAGGCGGGACGGAAACTATGGCTACACCTTC. This codes for CASRRDGNYGYTF.